Listed here are 31 T cell receptor beta chains from one sample, sequenced in a study of T cell responses to AZD1222 COVID-19 vaccine. The protocol was immunoSEQ multiplex PCR, while the TCRdb copy is restricted to in-frame clones and leaves out a portion. The sample has under 80,000 clones; about 85% are singletons. This specimen was peripheral blood, taken 28 days after the second AZD1222 dose. The receptors derive from an adult who received the AZD1222 COVID-19 vaccine.

This clone came up once. V usage is TRBV2 and J usage is TRBJ1-1; 10 bases line up with TRBD1. After removal of 5 bases from V and 3 bases from J, the junction contained 9 bases not matched to a gene. In germline, CDR1 is SNHLY, CDR2 FYNNEI. This CDR3 has 16 residues. CDR3 DNA: TGTGCCAGCAGTCCCGGACAGGGGGAGGGGTACACTGAAGCTTTCTTT. Its protein product is CASSPGQGEGYTEAFF.

The chain joins TRBV28 to TRBJ1-5; the match to TRBD1 covers 7 bases. Trimming cost V 5 bases and J 5 bases; bases outside gene matches: 6. The CDR3 is made up of 14 amino acids. The germline V gene encodes CDR1 MDHEN and CDR2 SYDVKM. The CDR3 region has the DNA TGTGCCAGCAGTGGGACAGCGAATTATCAGCCCCAGCATTTT. Its protein is CASSGTANYQPQHF.

This chain connects TRBV15 to TRBJ2-5; 7 bases match TRBD1. The CDR3 loop spans 15 amino acids. The germline V gene has CDR1 LNHNV and CDR2 YYDKDF (reference sequence). V trimming: 3 bases; J trimming: 8 bases; junction bases outside the gene matches: 12. The CDR3 nucleotides are TGTGCCACCAGCAGGGCCGGGACAGAGTCGAAAACCCAGTACTTC. Its protein product is CATSRAGTESKTQYF.

The rearrangement uses TRBV11-3 and TRBJ2-1, with D tentatively TRBD1 (5 bases). The germline V gene has CDR1 SGHNT and CDR2 YENEEA. This CDR3 comprises 15 residues. V lost 5 bases and J lost 3, with 14 bases in between. CDR3 region: CASSQGAGYYNEQFF. In DNA form, the CDR3 reads TGTGCCAGCAGCCAGGGCGCAGGTTACTACAATGAGCAGTTCTTC.

The sample holds a few counts of this clone. This chain links TRBV29-1 with TRBJ1-4, with D unclear. V gave up 4 bases and J gave up 0 bases, with 3 bases separating them. Germline CDR1 is SQVTM and CDR2 is ANQGSEA. The CDR3 has 12 amino acids. DNA for the CDR3: TGCAGCGTTGTGTCAACTAATGAAAAACTGTTTTTT. It translates to CSVVSTNEKLFF.

J is TRBJ1-1 and V is TRBV19; 7 positions match TRBD1. Trimming took 5 bases from V and 7 from J; bases not matched to a gene: 13. This CDR3 has 15 amino acids. The germline gives CDR1 LNHDA, CDR2 SQIVND (reference sequence). The CDR3 reads CASSSRDSALGEAFF. As DNA, the CDR3 is TGTGCCAGTAGTTCCCGGGACAGCGCTCTAGGTGAAGCTTTCTTT.

The chain is built from TRBV7-9 and TRBJ1-1; D is unresolved. This CDR3 spans 14 amino acids. Trimming took 3 bases from V and 2 from J, leaving 10 bases between them. CDR1 is SEHNR, CDR2 FQNEAQ, per germline (reference sequence). Written as DNA, the CDR3 is TGTGCCAGCAGCTTGGTACATCCCAACACTGAAGCTTTCTTT. Protein sequence: CASSLVHPNTEAFF.

The chain couples TRBV9 to TRBJ1-5, with D uncertain. Per germline, CDR1 SGDLS and CDR2 YYNGEE. There are 13 residues in the CDR3. V lost 0 bases, J lost 7 bases, and 8 bases lay in between. The CDR3 region has the DNA TGTGCCAGCAGCGTAGCGCCTGCGCAGCCCCAGCATTTT. It encodes CASSVAPAQPQHF.

V and J are TRBV18 and TRBJ2-4; the match to TRBD2 covers 11 bases. There are 18 residues in the CDR3. With V trimmed by 6 bases and J by 1 base, 11 bases remained unmatched. Germline lookup yields CDR1 KGHSH and CDR2 LQKENI. The CDR3, as DNA: TGTGCCAGCTCGCCGACTAGCGGGGCCTTCGGGGCCAAAAACATTCAGTACTTC. Protein product: CASSPTSGAFGAKNIQYF.

This clone was recorded a few times. Here the CDR3 DNA reads TGTGCCAGCAGCTCGACAGGGGGGGGGCAGCCCCAGCATTTT. Protein product: CASSSTGGGQPQHF. The chain is built from TRBV7-9 and TRBJ1-5; 9 positions agree with TRBD1. The trim removed 4 bases at V and 7 bases at J, leaving 5 bases unmatched. Germline CDR1 reads SEHNR; CDR2 reads FQNEAQ (reference sequence). This CDR3 is built from 14 residues.

The chain links TRBV12-5 to TRBJ1-5; D remains ambiguous. This CDR3 is built from 14 residues. Germline CDR1 is LGHNT and CDR2 is FRNRAP. V lost 2 bases and J lost 5, with 10 bases in between. The CDR3 here is CASGLTGKYQPQHF. The CDR3 nucleotides read TGTGCTAGTGGTTTGACCGGAAAGTATCAGCCCCAGCATTTT.

CDR3 residues: CATSGGSTGREKLFF. In DNA, the CDR3 is TGTGCCACCAGCGGGGGTTCGACAGGGAGGGAAAAACTGTTTTTT. This chain uses TRBV15 with TRBJ1-4, with 7 nucleotides matching TRBD1. The germline gives CDR1 LNHNV, CDR2 YYDKDF (reference sequence). The V and J ends lost 5 bases and 8 bases, in that order; junction bases with no gene match: 11. The CDR3 totals 15 residues. The complete variable domain, with remaining parts taken from reference TRBV15 and TRBJ1-4, reads DAMVIQNPRYQVTQFGKPVTLSCSQTLNHNVMYWYQQKSSQAPKLLFHYYDKDFNNEADTPDNFQSRRPNTSFCFLDIRSPGLGDTAMYLCATSGGSTGREKLFFGSGTQLSVL.

This clone is a singleton in its sample. The J gene is TRBJ2-7, the V gene TRBV5-8; TRBD2 matches at 11 bases. Germline loops: CDR1 SGHTS, CDR2 YDEGEE. J lost 4 bases, V lost 8 bases, and 8 bases had no gene match. The CDR3 is 14 amino acids. CDR3: CARGQLAGVYEQYF. The DNA of the CDR3 is TGTGCCAGGGGACAACTAGCGGGAGTTTACGAGCAGTACTTC.

This chain joins TRBV12-3 or TRBV12-4 and TRBJ1-5, with D maybe TRBD1 (5 bases). This CDR3 comprises 13 residues. Trimming took 6 bases from V and 1 from J, leaving 7 bases between them. The CDR3 DNA sequence: TGTGCCAGCAGACGGGACAGCAATCAGCCCCAGCATTTT. Its protein product is CASRRDSNQPQHF.

J is TRBJ1-2 and V is TRBV29-1, with D possibly TRBD1 on 6 matching bases. Trimming took off 5 bases at V and 3 bases at J, with 13 bases between the two ends. Germline V gene lookup returns CDR1 SQVTM and CDR2 ANQGSEA. The CDR3 loop spans 13 amino acids. The DNA of the CDR3 is TGCAGCGTTTACAGGGCGAATGACTATGGCTACACCTTC. It yields the protein CSVYRANDYGYTF.

The chain combines TRBV5-6 with TRBJ1-2, with 12 bases identical to TRBD1. This CDR3 has 16 amino acids. CDR1 is SGHDT, CDR2 YYEEEE, per germline. J gave up 3 bases and V 7 bases, and 10 bases lay outside the gene matches. CDR3 in amino acids: CASQPGQGAFDYGYTF. In DNA form, the CDR3 reads TGTGCCAGCCAGCCGGGACAGGGGGCATTCGACTATGGCTACACCTTC. The full variable domain, rest sourced from reference TRBV5-6 and TRBJ1-2, is DAGVTQSPTHLIKTRGQQVTLRCSPKSGHDTVSWYQQALGQGPQFIFQYYEEEERQRGNFPDRFSGHQFPNYSSELNVNALLLGDSALYLCASQPGQGAFDYGYTFGSGTRLTVV.

This chain connects TRBV27 to TRBJ1-5, with D possibly matching TRBD1 (5 bases). The length of the CDR3 is 14 residues. V was cut by 3 bases and J by 4 bases, with 10 bases left in between. Germline values: CDR1 MNHEY, CDR2 SMNVEV (reference sequence). CDR3 coding DNA: TGTGCCAGCAGTTTTGCAGGGTGGAATCAGCCCCAGCATTTT. It translates to CASSFAGWNQPQHF.

The gene calls are TRBV3-1 (or the pseudogene TRBV3-2) and TRBJ1-3; D is unclear. The CDR3 consists of 15 residues. Trimming removed 0 bases from V and 0 bases from J, with 6 bases in between. Germline lookup yields CDR1 LGHDT and CDR2 YNNKEL (reference sequence). The CDR3 here is CASSQDRSSGNTIYF. CDR3 nucleotide sequence: TGTGCCAGCAGCCAAGACAGATCCTCTGGAAACACCATATATTTT.

The genes are TRBV7-2 and TRBJ2-5, with a possible D match to TRBD1 (6 bases). V was cut by 1 base and J by 2 bases, with 8 bases left in between. CDR3 length equals 14 residues. The germline V gene encodes CDR1 SGHTA and CDR2 FQGNSA. The CDR3 nucleotides read TGTGCCAGCAGCTTAGACAGGGTACAAGAGACCCAGTACTTC. Amino acids: CASSLDRVQETQYF.

The genes are TRBV10-3 and TRBJ1-5; D may be TRBD1 (5 bases). CDR1 is ENHRY and CDR2 is SYGVKD in the germline V gene. V lost 0 bases to trimming and J lost 4 bases, with 10 bases between them. This CDR3 contains 15 residues. This CDR3 reads CAISESGASNQPQHF. The CDR3 region has the DNA TGTGCCATCAGTGAGTCCGGGGCGTCTAATCAGCCCCAGCATTTT.

V is TRBV9 and J is TRBJ2-5, with D hard to call. Trimming left V 4 bases short and J 5 bases short, with 18 bases between. The germline gives CDR1 SGDLS, CDR2 YYNGEE. The CDR3 is 15 amino acids. The CDR3 DNA reads TGTGCCAGCAGCCCACTGGGCTTCGCGCGGGAGACCCAGTACTTC. Translation gives CASSPLGFARETQYF. The variable domain in full, completed from reference TRBV9 and TRBJ2-5, reads DSGVTQTPKHLITATGQRVTLRCSPRSGDLSVYWYQQSLDQGLQFLIQYYNGEERAKGNILERFSAQQFPDLHSELNLSSLELGDSALYFCASSPLGFARETQYFGPGTRLLVL.

The CDR3 DNA is TGTGCCAGCAGCGGACAGGGAGTTGGCTACACCTTC. Its protein is CASSGQGVGYTF. This sequence joins TRBV2 and TRBJ1-2, with 8 nucleotides matching TRBD1. CDR3 length: 12 amino acids. The ends lost 6 bases at V and 7 bases at J; junction bases unmatched: 4. Germline loops: CDR1 SNHLY, CDR2 FYNNEI. Full variable domain (remainder filled in from reference TRBV2 and TRBJ1-2): EPEVTQTPSHQVTQMGQEVILRCVPISNHLYFYWYRQILGQKVEFLVSFYNNEISEKSEIFDDQFSVERPDGSNFTLKIRSTKLEDSAMYFCASSGQGVGYTFGSGTRLTVV.

As DNA, the CDR3 is TGTGCCAGCAGTCTCCAGACAGGGCGGGAAAAACTGTTTTTT. It translates to CASSLQTGREKLFF. The chain carries TRBV6-6 and TRBJ1-4; 7 bases fit TRBD1. CDR1 is MNHNY and CDR2 is SVGAGI in the germline V gene (reference sequence). V trimming: 5 bases; J trimming: 8 bases; junction bases outside the gene matches: 8. The CDR3 is made up of 14 amino acids.

The chain couples TRBV27 to TRBJ1-5; no reliable D call. Germline assignment: CDR1 MNHEY and CDR2 SMNVEV (reference sequence). The CDR3 runs to 15 residues. Trimming left V 5 bases short and J 2 bases short, with 13 bases between. The CDR3 loop reads CASSTRALGNQPQHF. CDR3 sequence (DNA): TGTGCCAGCAGTACTAGGGCGCTGGGCAATCAGCCCCAGCATTTT.

This chain uses TRBV6-5 with TRBJ1-3; D not resolved. V was trimmed by 6 bases and J by 0 bases, leaving 9 bases between them. The CDR3 has 14 amino acids. The germline V gene encodes CDR1 MNHEY and CDR2 SVGAGI. CDR3 DNA: TGTGCCAGCAGGCCCTCAGGCTCTGGAAACACCATATATTTT. It codes for CASRPSGSGNTIYF.

The rearrangement links TRBV19 to TRBJ1-1; 7 nucleotides line up with TRBD1. Germline CDR1 reads LNHDA; CDR2 reads SQIVND (reference sequence). The CDR3 consists of 13 residues. V shed 8 bases and J 3 bases; nucleotides not matched to a gene: 6. CDR3 nucleotides: TGTGCCAGTGGGACAGCCCGGGACACTGAAGCTTTCTTT. This sequence encodes CASGTARDTEAFF.

CDR3 sequence: CASSYRGSTEAFF. The CDR3 region has the DNA TGTGCCAGCAGCTACAGGGGGAGCACTGAAGCTTTCTTT. The V and J genes are TRBV5-6 and TRBJ1-1; 8 bases align to TRBD1. The CDR3 runs 13 residues. In germline, CDR1 is SGHDT, CDR2 YYEEEE. V trimming: 3 bases; J trimming: 4 bases; junction bases outside the gene matches: 2.

The J gene is TRBJ1-5, the V gene TRBV2, with D possibly being TRBD1 (5 bases). The germline V and J ends were trimmed by 1 base and 9 bases, with 13 bases remaining between them. The CDR3 has 14 amino acids. The germline gives CDR1 SNHLY, CDR2 FYNNEI. CDR3 loop: CASSEDRSSRPQHF. In DNA, the CDR3 is TGTGCCAGCAGTGAAGACAGGTCATCACGGCCCCAGCATTTT. The whole variable domain, filled in from reference TRBV2 and TRBJ1-5, reads EPEVTQTPSHQVTQMGQEVILRCVPISNHLYFYWYRQILGQKVEFLVSFYNNEISEKSEIFDDQFSVERPDGSNFTLKIRSTKLEDSAMYFCASSEDRSSRPQHFGDGTRLSIL.

The V gene is TRBV6-6, the J gene TRBJ1-4; no reliable D call. Germline V gene sequence: CDR1 MNHNY, CDR2 SVGAGI (reference sequence). CDR3 size: 14 residues. V was shortened by 2 bases and J by 8 bases, with 12 bases between the two germline ends. The CDR3 region is CASSYDGRREKLFF. As DNA, the CDR3 is TGTGCCAGCAGTTACGACGGAAGACGAGAAAAACTGTTTTTT.

This chain links TRBV2 with TRBJ1-5; 11 nucleotides align to TRBD1. Per the germline V gene, CDR1 is SNHLY and CDR2 is FYNNEI. The CDR3 extends over 14 amino acids. With V trimmed by 4 bases and J by 9 bases, 5 bases remained unmatched. As DNA, the CDR3 is TGTGCCAGCAGTGCGGACAGGGGGCTTCGGCCCCAGCATTTT. Its protein is CASSADRGLRPQHF.

This rearrangement joins TRBV10-1 to TRBJ1-1; 9 nucleotides line up with TRBD1. CDR1 WNHNN and CDR2 SYGVQD come from the germline V gene (reference sequence). Losses at the gene ends were 6 bases for V and 4 bases for J; bases not matched to a gene: 6. The CDR3 length is 14 residues. In nucleotides, the CDR3 is TGCGCCAGCAGGGGGGACAGGGATGGCACTGAAGCTTTCTTT. Translation gives CASRGDRDGTEAFF.